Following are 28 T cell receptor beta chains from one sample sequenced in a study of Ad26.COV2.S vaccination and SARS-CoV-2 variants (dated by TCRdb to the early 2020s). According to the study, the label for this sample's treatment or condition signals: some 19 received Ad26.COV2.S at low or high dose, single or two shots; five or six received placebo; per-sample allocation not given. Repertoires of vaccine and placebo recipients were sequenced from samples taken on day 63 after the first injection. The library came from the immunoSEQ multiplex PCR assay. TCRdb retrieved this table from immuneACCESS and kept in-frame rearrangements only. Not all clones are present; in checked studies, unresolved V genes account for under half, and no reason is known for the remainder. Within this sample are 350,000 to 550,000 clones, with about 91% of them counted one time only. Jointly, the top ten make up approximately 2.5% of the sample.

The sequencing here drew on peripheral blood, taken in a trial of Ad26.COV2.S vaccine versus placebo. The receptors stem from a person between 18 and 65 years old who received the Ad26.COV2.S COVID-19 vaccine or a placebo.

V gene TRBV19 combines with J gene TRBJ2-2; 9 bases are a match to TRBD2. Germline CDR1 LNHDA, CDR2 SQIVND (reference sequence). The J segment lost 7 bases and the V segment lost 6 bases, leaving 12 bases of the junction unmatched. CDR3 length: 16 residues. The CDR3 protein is CASRLPGLAGYGELFF. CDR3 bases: TGTGCCAGTAGGCTCCCGGGACTAGCCGGGTACGGGGAGCTGTTTTTT. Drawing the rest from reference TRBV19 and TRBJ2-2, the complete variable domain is DGGITQSPKYLFRKEGQNVTLSCEQNLNHDAMYWYRQDPGQGLRLIYYSQIVNDFQKGDIAEGYSVSREKKESFPLTVTSAQKNPTAFYLCASRLPGLAGYGELFFGEGSRLTVL.

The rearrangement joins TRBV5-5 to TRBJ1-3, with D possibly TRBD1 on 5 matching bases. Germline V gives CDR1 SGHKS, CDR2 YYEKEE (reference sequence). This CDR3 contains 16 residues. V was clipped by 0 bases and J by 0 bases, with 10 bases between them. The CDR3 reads CASSLGWDLSGNTIYF. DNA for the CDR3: TGTGCCAGCAGCTTGGGGTGGGACCTCTCTGGAAACACCATATATTTT.

CDR3 amino acids: CASSYSTWATPYEQYF. The DNA for the CDR3 is TGTGCCAGCAGTTACTCTACGTGGGCCACCCCCTACGAGCAGTACTTC. V gene TRBV6-2 or TRBV6-3 combines with J gene TRBJ2-7, with no clear D. Germline-derived CDR1 and CDR2 are MNHEY and SVGEGT. The CDR3 sequence is 16 residues long. The ends were cut back, 0 bases at V and 2 bases at J, with 14 bases in the middle.

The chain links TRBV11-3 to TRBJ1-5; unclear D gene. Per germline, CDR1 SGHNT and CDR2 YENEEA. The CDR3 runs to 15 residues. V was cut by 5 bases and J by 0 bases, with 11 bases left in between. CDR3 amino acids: CASSPRGPSNQPQHF. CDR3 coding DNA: TGTGCCAGCAGCCCCCGAGGGCCTAGCAATCAGCCCCAGCATTTT. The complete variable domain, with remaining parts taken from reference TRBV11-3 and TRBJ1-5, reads EAGVVQSPRYKIIEKKQPVAFWCNPISGHNTLYWYLQNLGQGPELLIRYENEEAVDDSQLPKDRFSAERLKGVDSTLKIQPAELGDSAVYLCASSPRGPSNQPQHFGDGTRLSIL.

CDR3 residues: CASRKGRYTEAFF. DNA of the CDR3: TGTGCCAGTAGAAAGGGACGGTACACTGAAGCTTTCTTT. The chain combines TRBV19 with TRBJ1-1; D is perhaps TRBD1 (5 bases). This CDR3 comprises 13 residues. The germline gives CDR1 LNHDA, CDR2 SQIVND (reference sequence). Trimming pared 6 bases from V and 3 bases from J, leaving 11 bases between.

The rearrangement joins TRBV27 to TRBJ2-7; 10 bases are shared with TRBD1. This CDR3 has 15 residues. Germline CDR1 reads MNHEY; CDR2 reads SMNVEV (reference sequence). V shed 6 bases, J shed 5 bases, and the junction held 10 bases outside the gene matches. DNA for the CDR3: TGTGCCAGCAGCACCTTAGGGACAGGGGCTAACGAGCAGTACTTC. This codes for CASSTLGTGANEQYF.

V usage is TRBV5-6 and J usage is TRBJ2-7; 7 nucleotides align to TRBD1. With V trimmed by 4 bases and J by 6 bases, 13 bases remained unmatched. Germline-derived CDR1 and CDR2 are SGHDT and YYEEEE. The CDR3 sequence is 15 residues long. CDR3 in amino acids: CASSPWDSTWFEQYF. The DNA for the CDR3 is TGTGCCAGCAGCCCGTGGGACAGTACGTGGTTCGAGCAGTACTTC.

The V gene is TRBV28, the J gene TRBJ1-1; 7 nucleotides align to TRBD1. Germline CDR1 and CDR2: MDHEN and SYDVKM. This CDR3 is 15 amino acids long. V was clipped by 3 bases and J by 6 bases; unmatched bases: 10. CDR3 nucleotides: TGTGCCAGCAGTTTTTTTTCAGGGGGTGAGGCTGAAGCTTTCTTT. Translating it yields CASSFFSGGEAEAFF.

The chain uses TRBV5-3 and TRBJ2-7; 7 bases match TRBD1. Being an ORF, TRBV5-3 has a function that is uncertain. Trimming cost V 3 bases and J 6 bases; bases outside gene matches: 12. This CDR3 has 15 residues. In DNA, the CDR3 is TGTGCCAGAAGCTACCGACAGGGACGTGAGGGCGAGCAGTACGTC. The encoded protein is CARSYRQGREGEQYV.

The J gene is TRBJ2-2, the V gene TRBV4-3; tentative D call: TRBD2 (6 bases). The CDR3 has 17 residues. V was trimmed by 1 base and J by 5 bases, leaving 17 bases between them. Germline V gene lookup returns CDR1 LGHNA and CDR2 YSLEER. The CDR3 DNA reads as TGCGCCAGCAGCCAAGTAAACTCGGGAGAAAGGACCGGGGAGCTGTTTTTT. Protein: CASSQVNSGERTGELFF.

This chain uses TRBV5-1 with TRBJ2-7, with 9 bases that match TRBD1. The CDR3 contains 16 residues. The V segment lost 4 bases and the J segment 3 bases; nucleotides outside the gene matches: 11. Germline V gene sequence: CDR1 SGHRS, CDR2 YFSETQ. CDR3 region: CASSRGQGPGGYEQYV. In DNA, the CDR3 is TGCGCCAGCAGCCGGGGACAGGGTCCCGGGGGCTACGAGCAGTACGTC.

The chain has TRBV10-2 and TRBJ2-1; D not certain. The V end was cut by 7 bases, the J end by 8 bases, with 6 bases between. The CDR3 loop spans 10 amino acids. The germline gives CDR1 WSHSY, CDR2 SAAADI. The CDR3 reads CASMLYEQFF. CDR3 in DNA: TGCGCCAGCATGCTGTATGAGCAGTTCTTC.

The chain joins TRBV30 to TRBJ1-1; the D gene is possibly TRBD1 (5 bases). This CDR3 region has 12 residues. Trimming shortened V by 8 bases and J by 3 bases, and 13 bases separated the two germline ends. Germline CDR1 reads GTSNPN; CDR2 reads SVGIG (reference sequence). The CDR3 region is CAPPRGDTEAFF. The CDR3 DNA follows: TGTGCCCCCCCCCGGGGGGACACTGAAGCTTTCTTT.

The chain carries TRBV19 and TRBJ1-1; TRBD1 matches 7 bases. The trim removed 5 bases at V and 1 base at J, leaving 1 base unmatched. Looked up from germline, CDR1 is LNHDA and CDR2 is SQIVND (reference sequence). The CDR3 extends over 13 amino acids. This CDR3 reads CASSWDRNTEAFF. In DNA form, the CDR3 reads TGTGCCAGTAGTTGGGACAGGAACACTGAAGCTTTCTTT.

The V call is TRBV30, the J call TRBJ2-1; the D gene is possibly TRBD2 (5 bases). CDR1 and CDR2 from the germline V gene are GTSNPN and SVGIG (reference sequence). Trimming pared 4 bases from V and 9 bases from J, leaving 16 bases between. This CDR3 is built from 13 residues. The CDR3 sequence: CAWKRIEGFEQFF. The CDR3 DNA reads TGTGCCTGGAAGCGGATAGAAGGGTTTGAGCAGTTCTTC.

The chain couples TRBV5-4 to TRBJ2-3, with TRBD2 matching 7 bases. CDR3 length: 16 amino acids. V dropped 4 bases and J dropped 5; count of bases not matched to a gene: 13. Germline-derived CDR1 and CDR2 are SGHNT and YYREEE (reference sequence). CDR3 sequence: CASSPHAVPGGDTQYF. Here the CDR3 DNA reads TGTGCCAGCAGCCCTCACGCGGTCCCGGGGGGAGATACGCAGTATTTT.

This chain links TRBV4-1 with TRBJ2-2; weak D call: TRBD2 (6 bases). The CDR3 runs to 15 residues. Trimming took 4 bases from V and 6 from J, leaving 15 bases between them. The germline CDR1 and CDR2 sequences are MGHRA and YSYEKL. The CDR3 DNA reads TGCGCCAGCAGCCTTGGCGGGGTACGGCCCGGGGAGCTGTTTTTT. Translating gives CASSLGGVRPGELFF.

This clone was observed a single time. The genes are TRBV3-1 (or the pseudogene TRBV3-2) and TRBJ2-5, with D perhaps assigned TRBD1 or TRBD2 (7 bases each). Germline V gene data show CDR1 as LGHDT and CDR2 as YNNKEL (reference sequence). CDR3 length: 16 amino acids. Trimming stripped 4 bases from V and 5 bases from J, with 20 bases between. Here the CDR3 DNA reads TGTGCCAGCAGCCGAGGACTAGAACAGGGGCACGAGACCCAGTACTTC. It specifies CASSRGLEQGHETQYF.

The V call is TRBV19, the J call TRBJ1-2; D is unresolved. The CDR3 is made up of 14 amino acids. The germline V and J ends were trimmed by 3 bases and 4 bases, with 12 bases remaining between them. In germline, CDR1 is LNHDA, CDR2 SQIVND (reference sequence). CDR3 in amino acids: CASSIAGFSYGYTF. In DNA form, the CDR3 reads TGTGCCAGTAGTATCGCCGGGTTTAGCTATGGCTACACCTTC.

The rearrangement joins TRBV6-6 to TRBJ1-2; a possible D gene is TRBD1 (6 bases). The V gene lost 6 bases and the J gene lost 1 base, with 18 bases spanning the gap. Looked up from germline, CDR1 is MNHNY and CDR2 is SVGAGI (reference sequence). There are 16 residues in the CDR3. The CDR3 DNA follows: TGTGCCAGCAGCCGAGACATGACAGGATTTAACTATGGCTACACCTTC. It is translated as CASSRDMTGFNYGYTF.

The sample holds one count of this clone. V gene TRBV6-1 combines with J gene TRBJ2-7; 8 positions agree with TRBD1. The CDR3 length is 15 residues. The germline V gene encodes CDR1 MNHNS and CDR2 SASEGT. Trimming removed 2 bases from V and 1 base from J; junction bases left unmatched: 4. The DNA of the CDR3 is TGTGCCAGCAGTGAACAGGGGGCGAGTTCCTACGAGCAGTACTTC. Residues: CASSEQGASSYEQYF.

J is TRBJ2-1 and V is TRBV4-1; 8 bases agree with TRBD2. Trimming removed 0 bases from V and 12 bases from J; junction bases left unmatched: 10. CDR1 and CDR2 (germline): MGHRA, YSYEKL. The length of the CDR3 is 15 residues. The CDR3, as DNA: TGCGCCAGCAGCCAAGAGGGAACTCGTGCGGGAGGGCAGTTCTTC. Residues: CASSQEGTRAGGQFF.

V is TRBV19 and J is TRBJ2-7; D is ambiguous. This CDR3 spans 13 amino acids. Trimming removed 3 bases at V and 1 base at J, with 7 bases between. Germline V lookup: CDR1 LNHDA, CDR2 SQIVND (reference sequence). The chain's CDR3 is CASSIGRSYEQYF. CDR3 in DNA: TGTGCCAGTAGTATTGGAAGGTCCTACGAGCAGTACTTC.

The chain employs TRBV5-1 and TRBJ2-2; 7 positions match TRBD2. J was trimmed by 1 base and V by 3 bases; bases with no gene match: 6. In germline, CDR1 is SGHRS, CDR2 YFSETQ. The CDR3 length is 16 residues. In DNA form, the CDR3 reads TGCGCCAGCAGCTACGGAGGCGGGGGGAACACCGGGGAGCTGTTTTTT. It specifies CASSYGGGGNTGELFF.

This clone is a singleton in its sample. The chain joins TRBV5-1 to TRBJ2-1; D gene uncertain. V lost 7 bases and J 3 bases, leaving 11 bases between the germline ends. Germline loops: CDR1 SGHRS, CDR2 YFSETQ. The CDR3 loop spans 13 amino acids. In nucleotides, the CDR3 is TGCGCCAGCGGAGAGACTTACTACAATGAGCAGTTCTTC. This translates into CASGETYYNEQFF. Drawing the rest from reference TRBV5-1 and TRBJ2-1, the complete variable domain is KAGVTQTPRYLIKTRGQQVTLSCSPISGHRSVSWYQQTPGQGLQFLFEYFSETQRNKGNFPGRFSGRQFSNSRSEMNVSTLELGDSALYLCASGETYYNEQFFGPGTRLTVL.

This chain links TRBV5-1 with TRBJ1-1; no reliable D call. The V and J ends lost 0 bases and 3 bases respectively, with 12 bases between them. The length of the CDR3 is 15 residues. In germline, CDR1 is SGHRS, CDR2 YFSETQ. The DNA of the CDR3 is TGCGCCAGCAGCTTGGTGCGTAATGAGTACACTGAAGCTTTCTTT. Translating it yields CASSLVRNEYTEAFF.

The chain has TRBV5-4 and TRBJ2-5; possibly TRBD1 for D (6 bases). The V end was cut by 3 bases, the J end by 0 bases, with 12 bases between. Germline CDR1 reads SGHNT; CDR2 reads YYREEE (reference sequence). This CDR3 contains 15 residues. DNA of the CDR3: TGTGCCAGCAGCTCCGGGACATCCTACCAAGAGACCCAGTACTTC. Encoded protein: CASSSGTSYQETQYF.

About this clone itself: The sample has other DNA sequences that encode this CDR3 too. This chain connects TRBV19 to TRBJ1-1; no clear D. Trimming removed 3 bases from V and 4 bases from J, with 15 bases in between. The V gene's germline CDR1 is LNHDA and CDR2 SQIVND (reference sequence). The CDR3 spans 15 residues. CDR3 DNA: TGTGCCAGTAGTATTGGATCCGGGTGGAGCACTGAAGCTTTCTTT. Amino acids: CASSIGSGWSTEAFF. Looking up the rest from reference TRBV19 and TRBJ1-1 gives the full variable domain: DGGITQSPKYLFRKEGQNVTLSCEQNLNHDAMYWYRQDPGQGLRLIYYSQIVNDFQKGDIAEGYSVSREKKESFPLTVTSAQKNPTAFYLCASSIGSGWSTEAFFGQGTRLTVV.